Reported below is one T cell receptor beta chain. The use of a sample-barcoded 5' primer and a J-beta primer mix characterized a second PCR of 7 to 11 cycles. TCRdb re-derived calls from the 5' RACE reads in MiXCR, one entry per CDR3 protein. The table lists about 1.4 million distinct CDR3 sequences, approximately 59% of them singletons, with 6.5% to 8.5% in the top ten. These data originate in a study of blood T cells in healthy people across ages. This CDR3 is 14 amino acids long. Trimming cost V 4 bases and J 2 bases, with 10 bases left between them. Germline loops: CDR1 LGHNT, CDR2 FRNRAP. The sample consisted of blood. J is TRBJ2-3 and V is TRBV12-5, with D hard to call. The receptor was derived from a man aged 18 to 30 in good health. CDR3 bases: TGTGCTAGTGGTTCCCCAGGTGACACAGATACGCAGTATTTT. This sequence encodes CASGSPGDTDTQYF. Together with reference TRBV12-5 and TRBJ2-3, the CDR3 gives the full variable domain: DARVTQTPRHKVTEMGQEVTMRCQPILGHNTVFWYRQTMMQGLELLAYFRNRAPLDDSGMPKDRFSAEMPDATLATLKIQPSEPRDSAVYFCASGSPGDTDTQYFGPGTRLTVL.